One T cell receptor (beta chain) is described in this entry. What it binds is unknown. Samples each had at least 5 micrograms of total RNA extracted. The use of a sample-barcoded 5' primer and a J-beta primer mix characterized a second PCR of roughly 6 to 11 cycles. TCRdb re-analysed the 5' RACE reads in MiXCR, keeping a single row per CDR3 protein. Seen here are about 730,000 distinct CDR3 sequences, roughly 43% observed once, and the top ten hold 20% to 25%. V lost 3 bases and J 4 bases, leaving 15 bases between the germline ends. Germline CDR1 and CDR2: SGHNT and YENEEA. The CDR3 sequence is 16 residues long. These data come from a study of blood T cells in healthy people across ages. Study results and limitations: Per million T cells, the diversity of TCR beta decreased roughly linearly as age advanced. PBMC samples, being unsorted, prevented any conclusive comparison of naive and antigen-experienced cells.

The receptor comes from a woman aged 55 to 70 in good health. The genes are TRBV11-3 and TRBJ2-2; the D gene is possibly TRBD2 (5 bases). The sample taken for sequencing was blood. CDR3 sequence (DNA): TGTGCCAGCAGCTTTCGGACGGCCGCGGGCACCGGGGAGCTGTTTTTT. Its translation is CASSFRTAAGTGELFF. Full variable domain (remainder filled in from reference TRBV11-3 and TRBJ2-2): EAGVVQSPRYKIIEKKQPVAFWCNPISGHNTLYWYLQNLGQGPELLIRYENEEAVDDSQLPKDRFSAERLKGVDSTLKIQPAELGDSAVYLCASSFRTAAGTGELFFGEGSRLTVL.